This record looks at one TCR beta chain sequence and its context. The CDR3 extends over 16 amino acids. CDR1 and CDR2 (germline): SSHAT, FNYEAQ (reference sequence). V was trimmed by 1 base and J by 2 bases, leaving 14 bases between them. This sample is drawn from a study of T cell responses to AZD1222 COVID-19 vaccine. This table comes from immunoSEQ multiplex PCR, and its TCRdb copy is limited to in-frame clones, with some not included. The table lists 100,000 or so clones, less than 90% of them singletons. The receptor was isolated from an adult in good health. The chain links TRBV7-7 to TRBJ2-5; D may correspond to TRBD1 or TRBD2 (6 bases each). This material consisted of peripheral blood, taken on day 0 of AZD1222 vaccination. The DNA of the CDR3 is TGTGCCAGCAGCTTAGGCCCCCGGGGGCGGCAAGAGACCCAGTACTTC. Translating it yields CASSLGPRGRQETQYF.